This TCR beta chain was obtained from a study of blood T cell repertoires in COVID-19. Study information: Samples came from the United States, Italy and Spain, spanning acute and convalescent COVID-19. The analysed material was cDNA or gDNA that came from T cells, B-cell-depleted T cells, or PBMCs.

The CDR3 extends over 14 amino acids. V dropped 5 bases and J dropped 7 bases, with 17 bases sitting between them. The germline V gene encodes CDR1 SGHTA and CDR2 FQGNSA. Original processing notes: From reference gene primer amplification, estimates of nucleated cell counts were derived. This table comes from immunoSEQ multiplex PCR, and its TCRdb copy is limited to in-frame clones, with some not included. V, J and clone size were drawn from that table, and D and trimming were deduced from the DNA. The sample gives more than 65,000 clones, 82% of which show up once; around 9.7% is in the top ten. The receptor's source is a woman of 80 years or more with acute or convalescent COVID-19. This rearrangement joins TRBV7-2 to TRBJ1-2; no clear D gene. The sequencing sample was made of peripheral blood. This CDR3 is CASSPFYIGGGYTF. CDR3 sequence (DNA): TGTGCCAGCAGCCCATTTTACATCGGCGGTGGCTACACCTTC.